This T cell receptor beta chain emerged from a study of blood T cell repertoires in COVID-19 (TCRdb year 2020). Regarding the study in general: Collaborator samples came from the United States, Italy and Spain and covered acute and convalescent phases of COVID-19. The material from the prospective study consisted of cDNA or gDNA derived from T cells, B-cell-depleted T cells, or PBMCs. The dataset comprised deeply sampled blood TCRbeta repertoires from subjects exposed to, actively infected with, or recovered from COVID-19. The repertoires were released in a freely available public database intended as a resource for research on the immune response to SARS-CoV-2. The samples were drawn from two sources: the first 160 participants of the ongoing ImmuneRACE study, and 1,000 to 1,500 subjects contributed by 6 global collaborators. Nearly every sample came with metadata listing a de-identified subject ID, COVID-19 status, age in years and sex. Where available, HLA class I and class II types were obtained from metadata supplied by the sample provider rather than from assay-based typing.

One collaborating source in Seattle enrolled patients while the patients were actively infected and followed the patients over time throughout the course of disease. Whole blood was collected in K2EDTA tubes by collaborating institutions according to the institutions' own protocols. For TCRbeta analysis, collaborator samples were shipped as frozen whole blood, as isolated PBMCs, or as DNA extracted from either sample type. Comments on this clone: Its cognate antigen has yet to be identified. Within one base of it there is no much larger clone, and no base qualities were kept.

The CDR3 goes from the cysteine to the phenylalanine over 14 residues. Just CDR3 DNA is preserved here, 42 bases in frame from base 1. From the germline V gene, CDR1 is KGHSH and CDR2 is LQKENI. V is reduced by 1 base and J by 5 bases, leaving a spacing of 8 bases between them. TCRbeta CDR3 regions were amplified from genomic DNA by means of the immunoSEQ Assay, a bias-controlled multiplex PCR. On the study's bioinformatics: The number of nucleated cells in each sample was estimated from the amplification of reference gene primers within the assay. To quantify the absolute abundance of each unique TCRbeta CDR3 rearrangement, sequence reads were collapsed and filtered. For each sample, productive Simpson clonality was calculated by taking the square root of Simpson's diversity index across productive rearrangements. TCRdb took this table from immuneACCESS and kept in-frame rearrangements with V and J called. Such tables lack part of the clones; where checked against another copy, unresolved V genes explain under half of the gap, and the rest is unexplained. V and J calls and clone size are given by that table; D and trimming were obtained from the DNA. For this sample there are about 330,000 clones; 87% appear just once. The ten largest clones take up around 10% of the sample.

What the work shows at the level of the full study, not this receptor alone: Clinical and demographic metadata were provided uncurated, with the amount varying by source and participant.

What was sequenced was peripheral blood. The rearranged segments are TRBV18 and TRBJ2-2; no D gene is confidently identified. This TCR was sampled from a man aged 25 to 40 with COVID-19, enrolled during active disease. The nucleotides are TGTGCCAGCTCACCACTCGAGAGAACCGGGGAGCTGTTTTTT. Its translation is CASSPLERTGELFF.